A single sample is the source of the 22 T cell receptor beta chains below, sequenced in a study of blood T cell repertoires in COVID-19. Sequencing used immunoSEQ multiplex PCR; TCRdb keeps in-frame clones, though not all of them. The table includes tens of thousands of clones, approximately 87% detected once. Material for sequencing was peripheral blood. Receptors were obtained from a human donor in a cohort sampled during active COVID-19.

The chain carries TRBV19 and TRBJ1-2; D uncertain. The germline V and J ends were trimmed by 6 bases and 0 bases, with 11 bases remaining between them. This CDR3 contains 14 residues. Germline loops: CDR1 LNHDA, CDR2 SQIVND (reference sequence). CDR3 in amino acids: CASSPSGANYGYTF. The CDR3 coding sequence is TGTGCCAGTAGCCCTTCGGGAGCTAACTATGGCTACACCTTC.

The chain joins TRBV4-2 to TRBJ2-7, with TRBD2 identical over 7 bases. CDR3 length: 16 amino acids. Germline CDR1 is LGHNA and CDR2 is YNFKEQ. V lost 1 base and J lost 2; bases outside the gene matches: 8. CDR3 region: CASSQGTGRETYEQYF. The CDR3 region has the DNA TGTGCCAGCAGCCAAGGGACGGGGCGGGAGACCTACGAGCAGTACTTC.

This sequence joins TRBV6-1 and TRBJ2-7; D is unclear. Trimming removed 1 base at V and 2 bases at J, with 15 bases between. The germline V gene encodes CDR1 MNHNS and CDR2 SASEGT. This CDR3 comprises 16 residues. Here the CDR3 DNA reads TGTGCCAGCAGTGAAGGGTATAGCTATCCTACCTACGAGCAGTACTTC. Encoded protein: CASSEGYSYPTYEQYF.

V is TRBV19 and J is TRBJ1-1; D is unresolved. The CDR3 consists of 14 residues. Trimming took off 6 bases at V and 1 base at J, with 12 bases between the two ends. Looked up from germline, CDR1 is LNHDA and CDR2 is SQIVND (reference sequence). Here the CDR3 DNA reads TGTGCCAGTAGGTCTTGGGCAGAGAACACTGAAGCTTTCTTT. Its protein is CASRSWAENTEAFF.

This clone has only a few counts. The CDR3: CASSEQGAGGYTF. As DNA, the CDR3 is TGTGCCAGCAGCGAACAGGGGGCTGGAGGCTACACCTTC. The chain recombines TRBV2 with TRBJ1-2; 9 bases match TRBD1. J was trimmed by 8 bases and V by 6 bases; bases with no gene match: 7. CDR3 size: 13 residues. Per germline, CDR1 SNHLY and CDR2 FYNNEI.

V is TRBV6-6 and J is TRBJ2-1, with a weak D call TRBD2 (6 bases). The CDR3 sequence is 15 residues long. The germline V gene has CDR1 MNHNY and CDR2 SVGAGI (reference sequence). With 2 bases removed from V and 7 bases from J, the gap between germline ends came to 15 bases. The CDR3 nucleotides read TGTGCCAGCAGTTACGGGACGGGGGATTGGAATGAGCAGTTCTTC. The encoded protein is CASSYGTGDWNEQFF.

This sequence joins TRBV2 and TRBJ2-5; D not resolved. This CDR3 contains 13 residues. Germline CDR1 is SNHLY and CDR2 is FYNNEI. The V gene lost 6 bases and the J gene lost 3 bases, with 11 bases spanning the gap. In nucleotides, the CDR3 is TGTGCCAGCAGCCACAACCTTAAAGAGACCCAGTACTTC. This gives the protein CASSHNLKETQYF.

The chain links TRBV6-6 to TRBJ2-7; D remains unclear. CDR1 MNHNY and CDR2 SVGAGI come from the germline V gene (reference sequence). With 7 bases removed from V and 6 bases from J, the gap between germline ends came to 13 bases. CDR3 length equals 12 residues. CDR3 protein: CASNTPSGEQYF. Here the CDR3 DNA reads TGTGCCAGCAATACTCCCTCAGGCGAGCAGTACTTC.

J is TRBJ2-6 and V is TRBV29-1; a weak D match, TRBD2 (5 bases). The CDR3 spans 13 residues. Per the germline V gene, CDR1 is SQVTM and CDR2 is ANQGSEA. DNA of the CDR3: TGCGGAGGACTGACCTCTGGGGCCAACGTCCTGACTTTC. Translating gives CGGLTSGANVLTF.

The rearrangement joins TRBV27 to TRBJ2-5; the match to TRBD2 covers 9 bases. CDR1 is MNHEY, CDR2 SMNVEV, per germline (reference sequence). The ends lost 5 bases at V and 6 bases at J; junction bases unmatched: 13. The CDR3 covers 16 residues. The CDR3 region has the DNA TGTGCCAGCAGTCCGCGCGGGGGGGCCGGTTTCCAGACCCAGTACTTC. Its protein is CASSPRGGAGFQTQYF.

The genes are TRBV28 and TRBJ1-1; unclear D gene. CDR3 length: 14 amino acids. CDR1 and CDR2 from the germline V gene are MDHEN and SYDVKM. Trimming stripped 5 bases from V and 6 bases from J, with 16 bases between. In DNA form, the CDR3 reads TGTGCCAGCAGTCCCAGGTCCACGGTGGCTGAAGCTTTCTTT. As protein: CASSPRSTVAEAFF.

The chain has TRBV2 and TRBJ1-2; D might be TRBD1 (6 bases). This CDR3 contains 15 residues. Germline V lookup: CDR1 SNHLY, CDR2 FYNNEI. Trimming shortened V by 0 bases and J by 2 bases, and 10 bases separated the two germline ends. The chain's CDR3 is CASSEAGGANYGYTF. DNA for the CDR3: TGTGCCAGCAGTGAAGCAGGGGGAGCCAACTATGGCTACACCTTC.

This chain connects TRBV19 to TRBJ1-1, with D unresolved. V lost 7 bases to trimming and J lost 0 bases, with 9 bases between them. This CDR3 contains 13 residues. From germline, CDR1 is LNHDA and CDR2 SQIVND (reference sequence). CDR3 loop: CASTGPMNTEAFF. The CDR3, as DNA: TGTGCCAGTACTGGCCCGATGAACACTGAAGCTTTCTTT.

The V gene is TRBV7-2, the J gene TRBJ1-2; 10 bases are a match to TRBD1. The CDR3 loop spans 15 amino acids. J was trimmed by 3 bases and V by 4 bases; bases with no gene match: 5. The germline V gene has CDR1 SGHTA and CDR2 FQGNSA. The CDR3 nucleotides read TGTGCCAGCAGCTCCCGGGACAGGGGTTACTATGGCTACACCTTC. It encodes CASSSRDRGYYGYTF.

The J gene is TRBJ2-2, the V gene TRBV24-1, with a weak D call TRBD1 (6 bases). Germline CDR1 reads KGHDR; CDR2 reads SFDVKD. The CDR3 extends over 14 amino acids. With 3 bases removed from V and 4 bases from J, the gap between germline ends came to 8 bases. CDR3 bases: TGTGCCACCAGTGATAGGGGGTCCACCGGGGAGCTGTTTTTT. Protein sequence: CATSDRGSTGELFF.

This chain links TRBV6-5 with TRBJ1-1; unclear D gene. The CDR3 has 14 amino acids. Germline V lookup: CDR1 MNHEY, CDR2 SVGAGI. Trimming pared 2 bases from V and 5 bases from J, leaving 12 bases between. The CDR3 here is CASSYHSGTTEAFF. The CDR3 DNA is TGTGCCAGCAGTTACCACAGCGGAACAACTGAAGCTTTCTTT.

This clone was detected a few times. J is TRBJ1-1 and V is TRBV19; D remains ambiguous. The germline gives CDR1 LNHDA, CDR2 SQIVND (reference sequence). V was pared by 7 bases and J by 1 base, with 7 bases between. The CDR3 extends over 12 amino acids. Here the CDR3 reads CASMAGNTEAFF. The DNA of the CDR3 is TGTGCCAGTATGGCGGGGAACACTGAAGCTTTCTTT.

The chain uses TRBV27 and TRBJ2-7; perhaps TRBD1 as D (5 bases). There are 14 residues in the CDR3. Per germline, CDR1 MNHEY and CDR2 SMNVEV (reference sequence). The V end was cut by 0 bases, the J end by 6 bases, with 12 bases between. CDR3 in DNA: TGTGCCAGCAGTTTATCCCCAGGGTTCCCCGAGCAGTACTTC. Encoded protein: CASSLSPGFPEQYF.

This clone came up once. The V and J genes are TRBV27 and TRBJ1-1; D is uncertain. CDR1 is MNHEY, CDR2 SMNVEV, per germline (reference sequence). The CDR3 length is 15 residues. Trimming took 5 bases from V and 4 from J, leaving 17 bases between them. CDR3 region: CASSLSGRGSTEAFF. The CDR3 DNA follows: TGTGCCAGCAGTCTCTCGGGCAGAGGGAGCACTGAAGCTTTCTTT.

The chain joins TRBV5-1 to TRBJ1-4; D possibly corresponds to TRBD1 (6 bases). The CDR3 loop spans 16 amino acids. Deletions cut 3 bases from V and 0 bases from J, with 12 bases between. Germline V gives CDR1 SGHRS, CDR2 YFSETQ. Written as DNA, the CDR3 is TGCGCCAGCAGCTCTGGACAGATCGCAACTAATGAAAAACTGTTTTTT. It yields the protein CASSSGQIATNEKLFF. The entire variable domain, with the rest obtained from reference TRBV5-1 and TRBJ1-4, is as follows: KAGVTQTPRYLIKTRGQQVTLSCSPISGHRSVSWYQQTPGQGLQFLFEYFSETQRNKGNFPGRFSGRQFSNSRSEMNVSTLELGDSALYLCASSSGQIATNEKLFFGSGTQLSVL.

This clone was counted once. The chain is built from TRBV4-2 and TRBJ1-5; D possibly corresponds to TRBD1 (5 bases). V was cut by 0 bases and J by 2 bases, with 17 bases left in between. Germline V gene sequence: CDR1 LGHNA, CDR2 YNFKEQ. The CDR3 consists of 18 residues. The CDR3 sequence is CASSQDQVRVYGNQPQHF. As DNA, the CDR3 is TGTGCCAGCAGCCAAGATCAGGTCAGGGTTTACGGCAATCAGCCCCAGCATTTT.

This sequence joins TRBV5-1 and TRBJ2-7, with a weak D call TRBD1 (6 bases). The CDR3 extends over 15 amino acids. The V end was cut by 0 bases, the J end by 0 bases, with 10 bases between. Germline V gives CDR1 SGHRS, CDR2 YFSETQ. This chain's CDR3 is CASSLAQGSSYEQYF. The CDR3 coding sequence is TGCGCCAGCAGCTTGGCACAGGGTTCCTCCTACGAGCAGTACTTC. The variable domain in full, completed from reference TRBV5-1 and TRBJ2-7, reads KAGVTQTPRYLIKTRGQQVTLSCSPISGHRSVSWYQQTPGQGLQFLFEYFSETQRNKGNFPGRFSGRQFSNSRSEMNVSTLELGDSALYLCASSLAQGSSYEQYFGPGTRLTVT.